Here is one T cell receptor (beta chain) with its context. Its antigen remains unknown. Antigen-specific CD4+ T cells were expanded with viral peptide pools in the ViraFEST assay before sequencing. Isolation of CD4+ T cells took place after 10 days of culture. Participants were vaccinated with two doses of either the BNT162b2 or mRNA-1273 vaccine. Clones were read by immunoSEQ multiplex PCR, and TCRdb kept only the in-frame ones, dropping some. The sample carries about 27,000 clones, roughly 80% recorded once. The sample comes from a study of vaccination effects on CD4 cells after COVID-19. Broader study findings: Only a single clone (1 of 255 vaccine-induced clones in healthy vaccinees) cross-reacted with common cold coronaviruses.

Germline CDR1 SGHTA, CDR2 FQGNSA. The CDR3 consists of 17 residues. V shed 4 bases and J 2 bases; nucleotides not matched to a gene: 8. The sequencing used CD4+ T cells from PBMCs cultured with HCoV-NL63 spike peptides, collected after COVID-19 vaccination. The sequence was collected from a human donor who received a COVID-19 vaccine. Some clones in this sample may be carry-over from other donors' samples. The V and J genes are TRBV7-2 and TRBJ2-6; 7 bases line up with TRBD1. CDR3: CASSSRQGRTGANVLTF. The CDR3 nucleotides are TGTGCCAGCAGCTCCAGACAGGGAAGGACTGGGGCCAACGTCCTGACTTTC.